The text below deals with one T cell receptor (beta chain). The CDR3 is 13 residues long. Germline assignment: CDR1 KGHDR and CDR2 SFDVKD. Trimming left V 3 bases short and J 6 bases short, with 10 bases between. This entry comes from a study of T-cell memory formation after mild COVID-19. Constant-segment primers were used for 5'RACE, and the resulting TCR alpha and TCR beta cDNA libraries carried sample barcodes and UMIs. TCRdb processed the 5' RACE reads anew with MiXCR; each CDR3 protein has one entry. In the table there are about 440,000 distinct CDR3 sequences, 20% of which are singletons. V is TRBV24-1 and J is TRBJ1-2; the D is unclear. The receptor's source is an adult woman who had mild COVID-19 (a few samples of this study predate the infection). Cell type and time point are not known. Source material: PBMCs or a T cell subset sorted from them (not recorded which). This CDR3 is CATSDESYNGYTF. CDR3 in DNA: TGTGCCACCAGTGATGAGAGTTATAATGGCTACACCTTC.